The clone carrying this T cell receptor beta chain came up a few times. The antigen is undetermined. CDR3 length equals 15 residues. V lost 3 bases to trimming and J lost 2 bases, with 13 bases between them. CDR1 is KGHSH and CDR2 is LQKENI in the germline V gene. The sample belongs to a study of beta chain features in type 1 diabetes. Study information: Sorted cells numbering under 110 million were examined across all samples. Study conclusions and caveats: Moderate but significant shortening of TCRB CDR3s was recorded in all four CD4+ subsets from Type 1 diabetes patients. Researchers could not determine here whether HLA type influences TCRB rearrangement.

Every bit of the isolated RNA underwent reverse transcription, so sequencing read expressed TCRB transcripts. Sequencing used immunoSEQ multiplex PCR; TCRdb keeps in-frame clones, though not all of them. Here the sample spans hundreds of thousands of clones, 13% being singletons. Sampling consisted of one heparinised blood draw per donor, averaging around 120 mL. The source of this sequence is a young man with type 1 diabetes. V gene TRBV18 combines with J gene TRBJ2-5; D unclear. Sequences were obtained from naive CD4+ T cells from blood. The CDR3 sequence: CASSPERFEQETQYF. The CDR3 nucleotides read TGTGCCAGCTCACCCGAGAGGTTCGAACAAGAGACCCAGTACTTC.